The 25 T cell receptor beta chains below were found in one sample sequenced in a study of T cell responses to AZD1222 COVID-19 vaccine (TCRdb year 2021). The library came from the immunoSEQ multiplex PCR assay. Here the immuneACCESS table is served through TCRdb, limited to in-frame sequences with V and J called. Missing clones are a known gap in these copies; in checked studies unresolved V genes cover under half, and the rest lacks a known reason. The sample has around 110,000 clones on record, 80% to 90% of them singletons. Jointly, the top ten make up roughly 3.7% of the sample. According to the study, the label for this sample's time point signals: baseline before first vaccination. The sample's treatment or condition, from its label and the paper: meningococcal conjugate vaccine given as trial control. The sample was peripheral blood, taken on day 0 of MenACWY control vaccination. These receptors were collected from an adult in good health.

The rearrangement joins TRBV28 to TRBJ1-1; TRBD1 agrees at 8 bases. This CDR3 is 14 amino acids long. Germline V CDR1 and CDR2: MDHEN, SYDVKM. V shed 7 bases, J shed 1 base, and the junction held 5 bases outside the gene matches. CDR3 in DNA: TGTGCCAGCAAGTCAGGGGGCTGGAACACTGAAGCTTTCTTT. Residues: CASKSGGWNTEAFF.

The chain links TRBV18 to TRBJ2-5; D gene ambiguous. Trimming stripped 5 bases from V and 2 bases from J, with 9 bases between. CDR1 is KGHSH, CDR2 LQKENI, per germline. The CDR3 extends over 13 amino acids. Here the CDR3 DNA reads TGTGCCAGCTCAGTCAACGATCAAGAGACCCAGTACTTC. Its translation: CASSVNDQETQYF.

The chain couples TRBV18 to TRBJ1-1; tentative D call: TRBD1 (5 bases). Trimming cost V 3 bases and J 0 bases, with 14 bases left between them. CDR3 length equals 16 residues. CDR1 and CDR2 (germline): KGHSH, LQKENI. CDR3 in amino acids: CASSPGTNVLNTEAFF. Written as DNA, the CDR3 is TGTGCCAGCTCACCCGGGACTAATGTGCTGAACACTGAAGCTTTCTTT.

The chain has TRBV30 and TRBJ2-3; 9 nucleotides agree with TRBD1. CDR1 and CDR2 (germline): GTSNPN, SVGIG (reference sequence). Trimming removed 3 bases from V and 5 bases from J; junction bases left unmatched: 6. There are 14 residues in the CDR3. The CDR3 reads CAWSRTGELDTQYF. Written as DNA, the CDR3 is TGTGCCTGGAGCCGGACAGGGGAATTAGATACGCAGTATTTT.

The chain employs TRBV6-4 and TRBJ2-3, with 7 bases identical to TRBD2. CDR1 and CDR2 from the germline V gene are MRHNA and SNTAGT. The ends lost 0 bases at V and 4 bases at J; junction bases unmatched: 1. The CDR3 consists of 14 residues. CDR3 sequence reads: CASSDSGGADTQYF. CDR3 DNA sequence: TGTGCCAGCAGTGACTCGGGGGGGGCAGATACGCAGTATTTT.

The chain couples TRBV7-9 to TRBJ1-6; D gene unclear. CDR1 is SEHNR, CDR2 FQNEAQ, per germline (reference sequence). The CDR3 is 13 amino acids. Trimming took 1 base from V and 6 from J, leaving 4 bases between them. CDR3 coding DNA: TGTGCCAGCAGCTTAGAGAGTAATTCACCCCTCCACTTT. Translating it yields CASSLESNSPLHF. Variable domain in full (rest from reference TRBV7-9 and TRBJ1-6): DTGVSQNPRHKITKRGQNVTFRCDPISEHNRLYWYRQTLGQGPEFLTYFQNEAQLEKSRLLSDRFSAERPKGSFSTLEIQRTEQGDSAMYLCASSLESNSPLHFGNGTRLTVT.

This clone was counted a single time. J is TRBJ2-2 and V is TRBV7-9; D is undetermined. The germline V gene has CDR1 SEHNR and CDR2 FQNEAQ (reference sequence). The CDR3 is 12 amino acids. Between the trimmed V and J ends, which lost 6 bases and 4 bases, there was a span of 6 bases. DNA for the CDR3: TGTGCCAGCAGTCCTCCCACCGGGGAGCTGTTTTTT. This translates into CASSPPTGELFF.

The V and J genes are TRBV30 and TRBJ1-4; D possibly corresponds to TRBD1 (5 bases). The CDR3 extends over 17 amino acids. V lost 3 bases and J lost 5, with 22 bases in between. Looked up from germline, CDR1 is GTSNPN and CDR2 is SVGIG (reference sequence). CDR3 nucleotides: TGTGCCTGGAGGGCGCCCCGGGGGGGAGTCCGAAATGAAAAACTGTTTTTT. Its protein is CAWRAPRGGVRNEKLFF.

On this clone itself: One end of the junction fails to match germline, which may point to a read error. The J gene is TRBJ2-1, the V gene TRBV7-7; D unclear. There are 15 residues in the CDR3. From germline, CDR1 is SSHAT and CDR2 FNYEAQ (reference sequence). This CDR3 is CASSLDGSSYNEQFF. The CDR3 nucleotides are TGTGCTAGCAGCTTAGACGGTAGCTCCTACAATGAGCAGTTCTTC. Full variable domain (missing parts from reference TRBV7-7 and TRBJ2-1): GAGVSQSPRYKVTKRGQDVTLRCDPISSHATLYWYQQALGQGPEFLTYFNYEAQPDKSGLPSDRFSAERPEGSISTLTIQRTEQRDSAMYRCASSLDGSSYNEQFFGPGTRLTVL.

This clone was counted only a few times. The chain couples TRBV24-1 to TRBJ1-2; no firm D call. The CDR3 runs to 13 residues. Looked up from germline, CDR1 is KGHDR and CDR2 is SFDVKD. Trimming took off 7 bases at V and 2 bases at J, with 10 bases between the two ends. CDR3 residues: CATRPGENYGYTF. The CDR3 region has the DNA TGTGCCACCAGACCCGGTGAAAACTATGGCTACACCTTC.

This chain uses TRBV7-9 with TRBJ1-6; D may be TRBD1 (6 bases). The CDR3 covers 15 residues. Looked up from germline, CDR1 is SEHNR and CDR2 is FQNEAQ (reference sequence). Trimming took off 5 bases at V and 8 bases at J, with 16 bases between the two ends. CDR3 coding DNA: TGTGCCAGCAGCCTTACCGGGACACTTTATTCACCCCTCCACTTT. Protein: CASSLTGTLYSPLHF.

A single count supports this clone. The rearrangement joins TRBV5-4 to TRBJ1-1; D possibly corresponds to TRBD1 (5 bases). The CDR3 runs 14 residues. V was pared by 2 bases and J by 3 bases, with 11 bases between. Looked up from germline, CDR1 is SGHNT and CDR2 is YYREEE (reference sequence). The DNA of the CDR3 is TGTGCCAGCAGCTTCGGGGGTTCGGACACTGAAGCTTTCTTT. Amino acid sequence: CASSFGGSDTEAFF.

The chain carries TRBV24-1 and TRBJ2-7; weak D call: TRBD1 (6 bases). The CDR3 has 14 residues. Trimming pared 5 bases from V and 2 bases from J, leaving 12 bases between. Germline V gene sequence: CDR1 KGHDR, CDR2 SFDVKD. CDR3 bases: TGTGCCACCAGTGGCAGGGGAAGGGCCTACGAGCAGTACTTC. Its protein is CATSGRGRAYEQYF.

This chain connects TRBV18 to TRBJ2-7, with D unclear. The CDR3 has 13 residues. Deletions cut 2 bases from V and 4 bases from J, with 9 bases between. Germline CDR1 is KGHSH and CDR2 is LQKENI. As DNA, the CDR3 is TGTGCCAGCTCACCAGAAGAAGGGTACGAGCAGTACTTC. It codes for CASSPEEGYEQYF.

The CDR3 loop reads CASRGAGASTDTQYF. In nucleotides, the CDR3 is TGTGCCAGTAGGGGAGCGGGGGCCAGCACAGATACGCAGTATTTT. J is TRBJ2-3 and V is TRBV19; 8 bases fit TRBD2. The CDR3 has 15 amino acids. Per the germline V gene, CDR1 is LNHDA and CDR2 is SQIVND (reference sequence). V lost 6 bases and J lost 0; bases outside the gene matches: 5.

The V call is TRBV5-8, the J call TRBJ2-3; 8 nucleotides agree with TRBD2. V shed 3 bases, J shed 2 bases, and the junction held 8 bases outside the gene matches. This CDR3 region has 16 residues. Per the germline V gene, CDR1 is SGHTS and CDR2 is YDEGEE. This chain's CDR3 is CASSSLAGGVTDTQYF. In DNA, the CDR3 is TGTGCCAGCAGCTCCCTTGCGGGGGGCGTCACAGATACGCAGTATTTT.

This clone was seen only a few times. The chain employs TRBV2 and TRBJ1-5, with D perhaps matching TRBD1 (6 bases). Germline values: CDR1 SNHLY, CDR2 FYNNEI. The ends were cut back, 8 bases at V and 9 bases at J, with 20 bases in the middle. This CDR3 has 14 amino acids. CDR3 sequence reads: CASQGPGPLGPQHF. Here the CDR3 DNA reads TGTGCCAGCCAGGGGCCGGGGCCCTTGGGGCCCCAGCATTTT. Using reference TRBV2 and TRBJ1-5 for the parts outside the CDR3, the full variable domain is EPEVTQTPSHQVTQMGQEVILRCVPISNHLYFYWYRQILGQKVEFLVSFYNNEISEKSEIFDDQFSVERPDGSNFTLKIRSTKLEDSAMYFCASQGPGPLGPQHFGDGTRLSIL.

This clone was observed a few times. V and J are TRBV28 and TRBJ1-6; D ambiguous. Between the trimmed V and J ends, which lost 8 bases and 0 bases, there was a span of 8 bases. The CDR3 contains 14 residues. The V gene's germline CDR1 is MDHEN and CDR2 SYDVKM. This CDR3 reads CASGRSSYNSPLHF. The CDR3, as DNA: TGTGCCAGCGGCAGAAGCTCCTATAATTCACCCCTCCACTTT.

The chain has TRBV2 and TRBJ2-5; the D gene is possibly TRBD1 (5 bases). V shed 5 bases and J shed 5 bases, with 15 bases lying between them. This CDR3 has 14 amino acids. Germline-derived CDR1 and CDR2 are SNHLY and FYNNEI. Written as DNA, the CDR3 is TGTGCCAGCAGTTTCCTCAGGGCGGAGGAGACCCAGTACTTC. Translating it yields CASSFLRAEETQYF.

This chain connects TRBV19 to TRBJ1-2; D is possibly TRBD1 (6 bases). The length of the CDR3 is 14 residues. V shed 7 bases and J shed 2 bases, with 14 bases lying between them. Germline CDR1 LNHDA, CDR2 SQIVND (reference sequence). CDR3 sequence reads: CASNPDRSNYGYTF. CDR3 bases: TGTGCCAGTAACCCCGACAGGTCAAACTATGGCTACACCTTC.

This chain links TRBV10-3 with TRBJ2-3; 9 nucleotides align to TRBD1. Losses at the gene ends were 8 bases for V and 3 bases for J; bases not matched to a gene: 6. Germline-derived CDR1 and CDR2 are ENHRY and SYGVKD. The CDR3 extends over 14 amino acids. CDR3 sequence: CAIGGTGQTDTQYF. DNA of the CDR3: TGTGCCATCGGCGGGACAGGGCAGACAGATACGCAGTATTTT.

The CDR3 nucleotides read TGTGCCACTTCGGTTAGACCTGAAGCTTTCTTT. This codes for CATSVRPEAFF. The chain carries TRBV28 and TRBJ1-1; D is uncertain. The germline CDR1 and CDR2 sequences are MDHEN and SYDVKM. There are 11 residues in the CDR3. The ends were cut back, 10 bases at V and 6 bases at J, with 12 bases in the middle.

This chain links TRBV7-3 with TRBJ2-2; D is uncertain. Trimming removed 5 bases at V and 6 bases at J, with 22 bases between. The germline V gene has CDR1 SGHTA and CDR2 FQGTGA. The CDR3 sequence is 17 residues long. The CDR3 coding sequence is TGTGCCAGCAGCCCGGCTACAAGCAGGCCGGCTTCCGGGGAGCTGTTTTTT. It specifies CASSPATSRPASGELFF.

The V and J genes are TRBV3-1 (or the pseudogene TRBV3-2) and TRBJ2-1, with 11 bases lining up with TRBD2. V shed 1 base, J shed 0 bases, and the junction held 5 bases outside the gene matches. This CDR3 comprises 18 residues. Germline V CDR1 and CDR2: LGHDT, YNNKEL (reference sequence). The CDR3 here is CASSQALAGDSSYNEQFF. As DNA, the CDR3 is TGTGCCAGCAGCCAAGCACTAGCGGGGGACAGCTCCTACAATGAGCAGTTCTTC.

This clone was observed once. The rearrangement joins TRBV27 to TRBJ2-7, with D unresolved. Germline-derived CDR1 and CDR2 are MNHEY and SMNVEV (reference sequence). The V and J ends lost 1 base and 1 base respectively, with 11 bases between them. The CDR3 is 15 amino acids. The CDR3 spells CASSLYPPRSYEQYF. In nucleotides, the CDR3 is TGTGCCAGCAGTTTATATCCTCCGCGATCCTACGAGCAGTACTTC.